This record concerns one T cell receptor beta chain sequence. Its antigen is still unknown. The PCR ran on 60 Vbeta and 13 Jbeta primers. Repertoires were generated with immunoSEQ multiplex PCR, while TCRdb's copy carries only in-frame clones and drops some. The sample lists about 240,000 clones; around 84% were seen once. These data come from a study of cytomegalovirus exposure and HLA in healthy donors. Study results and limitations: Associated with HLA alleles at 0.05 false discovery rate in a later analysis were some 18,000 TCR beta sequences. Cytomegalovirus association was listed for approximately 160 TCR beta chains. Despite most TCR sequences being rare, some public TCRs occurred in many donors.

This CDR3 has 15 residues. Germline loops: CDR1 KGHSH, CDR2 LQKENI. V lost 0 bases, J lost 12 bases, and 11 bases stayed unmatched. The source of this sequence is a girl aged 2-15 years in good health and CMV-seronegative. Sequencing was performed on PBMCs. The V call is TRBV18, the J call TRBJ1-1; 9 nucleotides align to TRBD1. CDR3 coding DNA: TGTGCCAGCTCACCACCAAACGGACAAACAGGGGGCCCTTTCTTT. As protein: CASSPPNGQTGGPFF. Combining the CDR3 with reference TRBV18 and TRBJ1-1 gives the whole variable domain NAGVMQNPRHLVRRRGQEARLRCSPMKGHSHVYWYRQLPEEGLKFMVYLQKENIIDESGMPKERFSAEFPKEGPSILRIQQVVRGDSAAYFCASSPPNGQTGGPFFGQGTRLTVV.